The T cell receptor beta chain under discussion was sequenced for a study of response to subunit inactivated influenza vaccine. TCRdb itself ran the RT-PCR reads through MiXCR, one entry per CDR3 protein. The sample yields roughly 700,000 distinct CDR3 sequences, over 11% seen once. Study-wide points: Each seasonal flu vaccination may recruit only limited new T cells, authors suggested.

This clonotype was seen only a few times. The antigen is undetermined. V lost 8 bases and J lost 5, with 18 bases in between. Per the germline V gene, CDR1 is MGHRA and CDR2 is YSYEKL. The CDR3 is 15 residues long. The chain employs TRBV4-1 and TRBJ1-4; D gene ambiguous. Source: PBMCs from blood, taken 14 days before vaccination. The TCR sequence derives from a man aged 45-60 years who received an inactivated influenza vaccine. The CDR3 region has the DNA TGCGCCAGCGTCGTCACTCCGGGGAAAAATGAAAAACTGTTTTTT. Translated, it gives CASVVTPGKNEKLFF.